The sequence of this T cell receptor (beta chain) was determined in a study of cytotoxic CD8 clonotypes in ibrutinib-treated CLL. Germline trimming cut 5 bases from V and 5 bases from J; bases unmatched to any gene: 14. CDR3 length equals 19 residues. CDR1 and CDR2 from the germline V gene are SEHNR and FQNEAQ (reference sequence). Concerning this clone itself: Its antigen remains unknown.

Clones were read by immunoSEQ multiplex PCR, and TCRdb kept only the in-frame ones, dropping some. The sample records around 310,000 clones, 70% to 80% being singletons. Study-level results: Timing of sampling differed between sustained-remission and progressing patients.

This receptor was identified in a human donor with chronic lymphocytic leukemia. Sequenced material: PBMCs, taken before ibrutinib treatment. The V gene is TRBV7-9, the J gene TRBJ2-1; 14 bases are a match to TRBD2. The CDR3 protein is CASSVPGLAGVMINNEQFF. CDR3 DNA: TGTGCCAGCAGCGTGCCGGGACTAGCGGGAGTCATGATAAACAATGAGCAGTTCTTC. Filled out from reference TRBV7-9 and TRBJ2-1, the complete variable domain reads DTGVSQNPRHKITKRGQNVTFRCDPISEHNRLYWYRQTLGQGPEFLTYFQNEAQLEKSRLLSDRFSAERPKGSFSTLEIQRTEQGDSAMYLCASSVPGLAGVMINNEQFFGPGTRLTVL.